A selection of T cell receptor beta chains follows, all from one sample in a study of cytomegalovirus exposure and HLA in healthy donors. The method was immunoSEQ multiplex PCR; TCRdb's version includes in-frame clones alone and lacks a portion of them. Of fewer than 100,000 clones in the sample, approximately 91% were seen once. Sequenced: PBMCs. The receptor source for this set is a young man in good health and CMV-seronegative. CDR3s include the opening cysteine and the closing phenylalanine or tryptophan. Fields, in order: J gene, clone size, D gene, V gene, CDR3 protein, CDR3 DNA. D genes are given only for firm matches. Clone size is shown for a subset of rows, as once, few, many or a class of expanded clone.

TRBJ2-1 once NA TRBV13 CASSSAVGNPSSYNEQFF TGTGCCAGCAGCTCCGCGGTCGGCAACCCAAGCTCCTACAATGAGCAGTTCTTC
TRBJ1-3 NA NA TRBV5-4 CASTGQSGNTIYF TGTGCCAGCACCGGACAGTCTGGAAACACCATATATTTT
TRBJ1-1 NA NA TRBV28 CASSLQYTEAFF TGTGCCAGCAGTTTACAGTACACTGAAGCTTTCTTT
TRBJ1-5 NA NA TRBV6-1 CASSEGTGLLQPQHF TGTGCCAGCAGTGAAGGCACGGGTTTGCTCCAGCCCCAGCATTTT
TRBJ2-7 NA TRBD1 TRBV2 CASSAGTGVREQYF TGTGCCAGCAGCGCCGGGACAGGGGTGCGAGAGCAGTACTTC
TRBJ2-7 NA NA TRBV19 CASGGYRATSYGQYF TGTGCCAGTGGGGGATACAGGGCCACCTCCTACGGGCAGTACTTC
TRBJ1-1 NA TRBD1 TRBV30 CAWSEFFQGAGGNTEAFF TGTGCCTGGAGTGAATTTTTCCAGGGGGCAGGGGGGAACACTGAAGCTTTCTTT
TRBJ2-7 NA TRBD2 TRBV4-1 CASSQDGTSGSSYEQYF TGCGCCAGCAGCCAAGATGGGACTAGCGGGAGTTCGTACGAGCAGTACTTC
TRBJ2-7 NA TRBD1 TRBV30 CAWSSGDRVYEQYF TGTGCCTGGAGTTCGGGGGACAGGGTTTACGAGCAGTACTTC
TRBJ1-3 NA NA TRBV10-3 CAISEFMTVSGNTIYF TGTGCCATCAGTGAGTTTATGACAGTCTCTGGAAACACCATATATTTT
TRBJ2-1 NA TRBD2 TRBV2 CASREGLAGGLGSYNEQFF TGTGCCAGCAGAGAGGGACTAGCGGGAGGGCTTGGCTCCTACAATGAGCAGTTCTTC
TRBJ2-1 NA TRBD2 TRBV7-8 CASSLRGGHNRFF TGTGCCAGCAGCTTACGGGGGGGTCACAATCGGTTCTTC
TRBJ1-2 NA NA TRBV6-5 CASSHRDYGYTF TGTGCCAGCAGCCACAGGGACTATGGCTACACCTTC
TRBJ1-2 NA TRBD1 TRBV9 CASSGQGRTQGYTF TGTGCCAGCAGCGGACAGGGACGTACGCAGGGCTACACCTTC
TRBJ1-1 NA NA TRBV28 CASSFGRNTEAFF TGTGCCAGCAGTTTTGGGAGGAACACTGAAGCTTTCTTT
TRBJ2-5 once NA TRBV19 CASSIGSMETQYF TGTGCCAGTAGTATCGGGAGTATGGAGACCCAGTACTTC
TRBJ2-7 NA NA TRBV5-1 CASSLGGRRNEQYF TGCGCCAGCAGCTTGGGAGGGAGACGGAACGAGCAGTACTTC
TRBJ2-1 NA TRBD2 TRBV9 CASSVGVLAGGSEQFF TGTGCCAGCAGCGTAGGGGTACTAGCGGGAGGGTCGGAGCAGTTCTTC
TRBJ2-3 NA NA TRBV6-5 CASSYQGIRTDTQYF TGTGCCAGCAGTTACCAGGGGATTAGAACAGATACGCAGTATTTT
TRBJ1-2 once TRBD1 TRBV25-1 CASSGPGQANYGYTF TGTGCCAGCAGTGGTCCGGGACAGGCAAACTATGGCTACACCTTC
TRBJ2-1 NA TRBD2 TRBV5-1 CASGPGTSGRAYNEQFF TGCGCCAGCGGACCCGGGACTAGCGGACGAGCCTACAATGAGCAGTTCTTC
TRBJ1-5 NA NA TRBV7-9 CASSTGGPGPHNQPQHF TGTGCCAGCAGCACAGGTGGGCCAGGGCCCCACAATCAGCCCCAGCATTTT